This T cell receptor beta chain is drawn from a study of vaccination and CD4 T cells after COVID-19. Study as a whole: Each enrolled participant received a two-dose regimen of either BNT162b2 or mRNA-1273 vaccine. Investigators stimulated cells with overlapping spike peptides drawn from SARS-CoV-2, HCoV-NL63, HCoV-OC43 and HCoV-229E. Study-level findings and limits: Detection of a median about 90% of reactive clones in convalescent patients was confined to the period after vaccination.

At the Johns Hopkins FTIC core, DNA taken from cultured CD4+ T cells was sequenced by way of the Oncomine TCR Beta short-read assay. Cultured CD4+ T cells were the source of extracted genomic DNA. Using its own MiXCR run on the PCR reads, TCRdb lists one record per CDR3 protein. Among 25,000 to 30,000 distinct CDR3 sequences listed, 62% were seen once. As to treatment: approximately nine-day PBMC culture with coronavirus spike peptide pools or control peptides (ViraFEST assay). With regard to this clonotype: What it binds is not known.

CDR3 size: 13 residues. Trimming left V 4 bases short and J 0 bases short, with 6 bases between. The chain joins TRBV12-3 or TRBV12-4 to TRBJ1-1, with D unresolved. This TCR was sampled from a human donor who received a COVID-19 vaccine. Sequenced material: CD4+ T cells from blood, cultured in vitro, taken after SARS-CoV-2 vaccination. CDR3 amino acids: CASSYTVNTEAFF. The CDR3 DNA is TGTGCCAGCAGTTACACAGTGAACACTGAAGCTTTCTTT.